The 30 T cell receptor beta chains given below trace back to one sample, sequenced in a study of blood T cells in healthy people across ages. The use of a sample-barcoded 5' primer and a J-beta primer mix characterized a second PCR of about 7 to 12 cycles. Via MiXCR, TCRdb re-called the 5' RACE reads, giving one row per CDR3 protein. This repertoire shows roughly 570,000 distinct CDR3 sequences, 27% found once; its top ten account for less than 20%. Sequenced input: blood. The receptors come from a woman in her seventies in good health.

Points on this clonotype: One end of the junction fails to match germline, which may point to a read error. The V gene is TRBV5-6, the J gene TRBJ1-2; 7 bases align to TRBD1. The germline V gene has CDR1 SGHDT and CDR2 YYEEEE. This CDR3 comprises 16 residues. The CDR3 coding sequence is TGTGCCAGCAGCGGAATACAGGGGTTTACATACTACGGCTACACCTTC. Its protein product is CASSGIQGFTYYGYTF. Based on the CDR3 plus reference TRBV5-6 and TRBJ1-2, the full variable domain is DAGVTQSPTHLIKTRGQQVTLRCSPKSGHDTVSWYQQALGQGPQFIFQYYEEEERQRGNFPDRFSGHQFPNYSSELNVNALLLGDSALYLCASSGIQGFTYYGYTFGSGTRLTVV.

Details on this clonotype: A read error may produce the germline difference seen at one junction end. The J gene is TRBJ2-6, the V gene TRBV7-2, with D hard to call. Germline lookup yields CDR1 SGHTA and CDR2 FQGNSA. The length of the CDR3 is 16 residues. The CDR3, as DNA: TGTGCCAGCAGCTCTAAAATTCTCTCTGTGGCCAACGTCCTGACTTTC. As protein: CASSSKILSVANVLTF.

J is TRBJ1-1 and V is TRBV20-1, with 7 positions matching TRBD1. Germline V gene lookup returns CDR1 DFQATT and CDR2 SNEGSKA (reference sequence). CDR3 length equals 13 residues. With V trimmed by 6 bases and J by 10 bases, 14 bases remained unmatched. DNA of the CDR3: TGCAGTGCACCGGCGGGGACAGCCCTAGGAGCTTTCTTT. This encodes CSAPAGTALGAFF.

The rearrangement joins TRBV7-9 to TRBJ1-1; TRBD1 matches at 9 bases. The J segment lost 0 bases and the V segment lost 7 bases, leaving 3 bases of the junction unmatched. Germline CDR1 SEHNR, CDR2 FQNEAQ (reference sequence). This CDR3 is built from 14 residues. CDR3 bases: TGTGCCAGCACCACAGGGGGCGTGAACACTGAAGCTTTCTTT. Translated, it gives CASTTGGVNTEAFF.

V and J are TRBV12-5 and TRBJ1-1, with 9 nucleotides matching TRBD1. The CDR3 has 13 amino acids. CDR1 and CDR2 from the germline V gene are LGHNT and FRNRAP. After removal of 2 bases from V and 13 bases from J, the junction contained 8 bases not matched to a gene. The CDR3 reads CASGLPQGAVVFF. CDR3 nucleotides: TGTGCTAGTGGTTTGCCACAGGGGGCGGTGGTTTTCTTT.

The rearrangement joins TRBV7-2 to TRBJ2-2, with 11 bases identical to TRBD2. This CDR3 spans 17 amino acids. Germline assignment: CDR1 SGHTA and CDR2 FQGNSA. V was pared by 6 bases and J by 0 bases, with 6 bases of the junction left unmatched. CDR3 bases: TGTGCCAGCAGTAGAGTAGCGGGGGGGTCGAACACCGGGGAGCTGTTTTTT. This gives the protein CASSRVAGGSNTGELFF.

The CDR3 DNA sequence: TGCAGCGTGCTCCGGGGGGGCTCCTACGAGCAGTACTTC. Translating it yields CSVLRGGSYEQYF. V usage is TRBV29-1 and J usage is TRBJ2-5, with 8 bases lining up with TRBD2. The J call is doubtful: the DNA matches TRBJ2-7 better. Germline assignment: CDR1 SQVTM and CDR2 ANQGSEA. CDR3 length: 13 amino acids.

This chain links TRBV7-6 with TRBJ2-7, with D hard to call. V was pared by 4 bases and J by 3 bases, with 10 bases between. Germline assignment: CDR1 SGHVS and CDR2 FNYEAQ. The CDR3 is made up of 13 amino acids. This CDR3 is CASSSADRYEQYF. The CDR3 region has the DNA TGTGCCAGCAGCTCGGCAGACCGCTACGAGCAGTACTTC. Together with reference TRBV7-6 and TRBJ2-7, the CDR3 gives the full variable domain: GAGVSQSPRYKVTKRGQDVALRCDPISGHVSLYWYRQALGQGPEFLTYFNYEAQQDKSGLPNDRFSAERPEGSISTLTIQRTEQRDSAMYRCASSSADRYEQYFGPGTRLTVT.

The chain combines TRBV7-2 with TRBJ2-1; 8 nucleotides match TRBD1. CDR1 is SGHTA and CDR2 is FQGNSA in the germline V gene. The CDR3 has 20 residues. Germline trimming cut 3 bases from V and 1 base from J; bases unmatched to any gene: 17. For the CDR3, the DNA is TGTGCCAGCAGCTTCCCGCTCGGACAGGGAGACGGGGGATCCTACAATGAGCAGTTCTTC. It specifies CASSFPLGQGDGGSYNEQFF. Full variable domain (remainder filled in from reference TRBV7-2 and TRBJ2-1): GAGVSQSPSNKVTEKGKDVELRCDPISGHTALYWYRQSLGQGLEFLIYFQGNSAPDKSGLPSDRFSAERTGGSVSTLTIQRTQQEDSAVYLCASSFPLGQGDGGSYNEQFFGPGTRLTVL.

The rearrangement uses TRBV6-1 and TRBJ1-3, with D maybe TRBD1 (5 bases). CDR1 and CDR2 from the germline V gene are MNHNS and SASEGT. This CDR3 is 15 amino acids long. Trimming shortened V by 1 base and J by 4 bases, and 11 bases separated the two germline ends. CDR3 in amino acids: CASSEVGGFGNTIYF. The CDR3, as DNA: TGTGCCAGCAGTGAAGTCGGGGGATTCGGAAACACCATATATTTT.

The gene calls are TRBV20-1 and TRBJ1-1, with a possible D match to TRBD1 (6 bases). With 6 bases removed from V and 0 bases from J, the gap between germline ends came to 14 bases. This CDR3 has 14 residues. The V gene's germline CDR1 is DFQATT and CDR2 SNEGSKA (reference sequence). The CDR3: CSALTQGLNTEAFF. CDR3 bases: TGCAGTGCCCTGACACAGGGATTGAACACTGAAGCTTTCTTT.

This clonotype came up a few times. V is TRBV6-5 and J is TRBJ1-3, with D perhaps matching TRBD1 (5 bases). Trimming removed 0 bases from V and 2 bases from J, with 8 bases in between. In germline, CDR1 is MNHEY, CDR2 SVGAGI. The CDR3 loop spans 15 amino acids. As DNA, the CDR3 is TGTGCCAGCAGTTACTCCGGCAGGGCTGGAAACACCATATATTTT. Translation gives CASSYSGRAGNTIYF.

The chain links TRBV9 to TRBJ2-7, with 7 bases identical to TRBD1. The CDR3 length is 14 residues. Germline CDR1 and CDR2: SGDLS and YYNGEE. Trimming removed 3 bases from V and 3 bases from J; junction bases left unmatched: 6. CDR3 sequence: CASSGTGENYEQYF. CDR3 coding DNA: TGTGCCAGCAGCGGGACAGGTGAAAACTACGAGCAGTACTTC.

Ten or more counts support this clonotype. The CDR3: CASSSLAGGETQYF. For the CDR3, the DNA is TGTGCCAGCAGCAGTCTAGCGGGGGGAGAGACCCAGTACTTC. This chain connects TRBV7-2 to TRBJ2-5, with TRBD2 identical over 11 bases. The trim removed 5 bases at V and 4 bases at J, leaving 3 bases unmatched. Germline V gene data show CDR1 as SGHTA and CDR2 as FQGNSA. CDR3 size: 14 residues.

The chain combines TRBV12-3 or TRBV12-4 with TRBJ2-3; 9 nucleotides line up with TRBD2. The CDR3 covers 15 residues. V lost 2 bases, J lost 4 bases, and 4 bases stayed unmatched. The DNA for the CDR3 is TGTGCCAGCAGTTTACGGCGGGGGGGGGCAGATACGCAGTATTTT. This encodes CASSLRRGGADTQYF.

The chain couples TRBV9 to TRBJ2-1; D ambiguous. V dropped 7 bases and J dropped 8 bases, with 10 bases sitting between them. The CDR3 is 11 residues long. Germline lookup yields CDR1 SGDLS and CDR2 YYNGEE. CDR3 nucleotides: TGTGCCAGCGCCCGAGACGATGAGCAGTTCTTC. Translating gives CASARDDEQFF.

With regard to this clonotype: At one of its ends the junction is not consistent with the germline gene, which may arise from a read error. The chain employs TRBV19 and TRBJ2-6, with D possibly matching TRBD1 (5 bases). CDR1 is LNHDA and CDR2 is SQIVND in the germline V gene (reference sequence). This CDR3 spans 15 amino acids. CDR3 protein: CASSSQASGANVLTF. The CDR3 bases are TGTGCCAGTAGTTCTCAGGCCTCTGGGGCCAACGTCCTGACCTTC. The full variable domain, in which reference TRBV19 and TRBJ2-6 provide the parts outside the CDR3, is DGGITQSPKYLFRKEGQNVTLSCEQNLNHDAMYWYRQDPGQGLRLIYYSQIVNDFQKGDIAEGYSVSREKKESFPLTVTSAQKNPTAFYLCASSSQASGANVLTFGAGSRLTVL.

The chain couples TRBV9 to TRBJ2-7, with 12 positions matching TRBD2. The DNA end favors TRBJ2-1, so the J call may be wrong. Germline-derived CDR1 and CDR2 are SGDLS and YYNGEE. The CDR3 is 15 residues long. CDR3 amino acids: CASSGTSGGINEQFF. In nucleotides, the CDR3 is TGTGCCAGCAGCGGTACTAGCGGGGGGATCAATGAGCAGTTCTTC.

V gene TRBV2 combines with J gene TRBJ1-6; 7 positions match TRBD1. Germline CDR1 and CDR2: SNHLY and FYNNEI. Trimming cost V 6 bases and J 14 bases; bases outside gene matches: 10. This CDR3 is 13 amino acids long. The CDR3 sequence is CASSRQGVWALHF. DNA of the CDR3: TGTGCCAGCAGCCGACAGGGTGTCTGGGCCCTCCACTTT.

The chain links TRBV7-3 to TRBJ2-1; 14 bases align to TRBD2. This CDR3 is 16 amino acids long. Unmatched junction bases numbered 9, after V lost 5 bases and J lost 9 bases. From germline, CDR1 is SGHTA and CDR2 FQGTGA. The CDR3 nucleotides are TGTGCCAGCAGCCTCGGACTAGCGGGGGGCCAGGCTGAGCAGTTCTTC. Translating it yields CASSLGLAGGQAEQFF.

The genes are TRBV20-1 and TRBJ2-7; 7 nucleotides line up with TRBD1. Germline V CDR1 and CDR2: DFQATT, SNEGSKA (reference sequence). There are 15 residues in the CDR3. Trimming took 3 bases from V and 1 from J; bases not matched to a gene: 9. The CDR3 bases are TGCAGTGCTAGGCCGACGACAGGGATTTCCTACGAGCAGTACTTC. This codes for CSARPTTGISYEQYF.

J is TRBJ2-5 and V is TRBV18, with 8 bases aligning to TRBD1. This CDR3 has 18 residues. CDR1 is KGHSH, CDR2 LQKENI, per germline. The junction had 16 bases not matched to a gene; V was cut back by 3 bases and J by 4 bases. The CDR3 spells CASSPWPGTGGIAETQYF. CDR3 nucleotide sequence: TGTGCCAGCTCACCTTGGCCTGGAACAGGGGGGATCGCAGAGACCCAGTACTTC. Variable domain in full (rest from reference TRBV18 and TRBJ2-5): NAGVMQNPRHLVRRRGQEARLRCSPMKGHSHVYWYRQLPEEGLKFMVYLQKENIIDESGMPKERFSAEFPKEGPSILRIQQVVRGDSAAYFCASSPWPGTGGIAETQYFGPGTRLLVL.

This clonotype showed up just a few times. The chain employs TRBV20-1 and TRBJ2-5, with a tentative D call TRBD1 (5 bases). The CDR3 runs 14 residues. Germline V gene sequence: CDR1 DFQATT, CDR2 SNEGSKA (reference sequence). Trimming removed 0 bases from V and 9 bases from J, with 17 bases in between. In DNA form, the CDR3 reads TGCAGTGCTAGAGATTCAGGGTCGGCCCGGGCCCAGTACTTC. Protein product: CSARDSGSARAQYF.

This clonotype was detected ten times or more. One junction end does not reproduce the germline sequence, and a read error may be involved. In DNA, the CDR3 is TGCGCCAGCAGCCCCCGACAGGGAGGGACCGGGGAGCTGTTTTTT. Translating gives CASSPRQGGTGELFF. V and J are TRBV7-3 and TRBJ2-2; D is tentatively TRBD1 or TRBD2 (7 bases each). In germline, CDR1 is SGHTA, CDR2 FQGTGA. The CDR3 contains 15 residues.

This chain connects TRBV7-2 to TRBJ1-5; the match to TRBD1 covers 11 bases. The CDR3 runs 15 residues. The germline CDR1 and CDR2 sequences are SGHTA and FQGNSA. J lost 7 bases, V lost 4 bases, and 6 bases had no gene match. The CDR3 DNA follows: TGTGCCAGCAGCTCCGGGACAGGGGGGCGGCAGCCCCAGCATTTT. It codes for CASSSGTGGRQPQHF.

In its sample, this clonotype was seen a few times. The chain recombines TRBV20-1 with TRBJ1-4; D might be TRBD1 (5 bases). CDR1 is DFQATT and CDR2 is SNEGSKA in the germline V gene (reference sequence). This CDR3 is built from 14 residues. Trimming shortened V by 0 bases and J by 8 bases, and 13 bases separated the two germline ends. CDR3 in DNA: TGCAGTGCTAGAGATCAGTCGGGGGTAGAAAAACTGTTTTTT. Translating it yields CSARDQSGVEKLFF.

The chain has TRBV7-9 and TRBJ2-1; the match to TRBD2 covers 11 bases. Germline lookup yields CDR1 SEHNR and CDR2 FQNEAQ (reference sequence). The V and J ends lost 4 bases and 6 bases, in that order; junction bases with no gene match: 5. The CDR3 extends over 15 amino acids. As DNA, the CDR3 is TGTGCCAGCAGCTCTAGACTAGCGGGGATCAATGAGCAGTTCTTC. Amino acids: CASSSRLAGINEQFF. The complete variable domain, with remaining parts taken from reference TRBV7-9 and TRBJ2-1, reads DTGVSQNPRHKITKRGQNVTFRCDPISEHNRLYWYRQTLGQGPEFLTYFQNEAQLEKSRLLSDRFSAERPKGSFSTLEIQRTEQGDSAMYLCASSSRLAGINEQFFGPGTRLTVL.

The rearrangement joins TRBV14 to TRBJ2-1; D is possibly TRBD1 (5 bases). CDR3 length equals 12 residues. V was trimmed by 4 bases and J by 10 bases, leaving 11 bases between them. The V gene's germline CDR1 is SGHDN and CDR2 FVKESK. The CDR3, as DNA: TGTGCCAGCAGCCGGGGCACCTTAGAGCAGTTCTTC. It yields the protein CASSRGTLEQFF.

This clonotype showed up many times. The chain carries TRBV5-1 and TRBJ1-1; D gene uncertain. Trimming shortened V by 4 bases and J by 6 bases, and 13 bases separated the two germline ends. Germline V lookup: CDR1 SGHRS, CDR2 YFSETQ. The CDR3 is 13 amino acids. CDR3 in amino acids: CASSLRLEAEAFF. The CDR3 DNA sequence: TGCGCCAGCAGCCTGCGGCTTGAGGCTGAAGCTTTCTTT.

V usage is TRBV29-1 and J usage is TRBJ1-1, with a weak D call TRBD1 (5 bases). The V end was cut by 4 bases, the J end by 0 bases, with 12 bases between. CDR3 size: 14 residues. The V gene's germline CDR1 is SQVTM and CDR2 ANQGSEA. This chain's CDR3 is CSVGRGNMNTEAFF. The CDR3 region has the DNA TGCAGCGTTGGGAGGGGAAACATGAACACTGAAGCTTTCTTT.